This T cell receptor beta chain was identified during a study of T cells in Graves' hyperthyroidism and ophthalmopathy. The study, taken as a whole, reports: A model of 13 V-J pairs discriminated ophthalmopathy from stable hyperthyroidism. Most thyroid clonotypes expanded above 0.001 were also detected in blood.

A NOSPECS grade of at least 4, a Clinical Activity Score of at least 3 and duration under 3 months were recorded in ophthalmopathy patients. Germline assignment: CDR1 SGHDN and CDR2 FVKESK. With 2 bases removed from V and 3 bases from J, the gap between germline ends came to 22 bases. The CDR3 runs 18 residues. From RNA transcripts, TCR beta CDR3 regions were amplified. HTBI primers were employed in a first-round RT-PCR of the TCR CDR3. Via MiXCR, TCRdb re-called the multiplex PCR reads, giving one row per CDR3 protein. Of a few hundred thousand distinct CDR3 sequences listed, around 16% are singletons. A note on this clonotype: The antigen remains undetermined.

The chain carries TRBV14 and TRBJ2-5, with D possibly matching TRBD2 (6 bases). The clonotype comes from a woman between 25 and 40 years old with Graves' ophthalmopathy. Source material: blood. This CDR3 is CASSQLSIVGGLKETQYF. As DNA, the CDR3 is TGTGCCAGCAGCCAACTTAGTATCGTCGGGGGTCTTAAAGAGACCCAGTACTTC.